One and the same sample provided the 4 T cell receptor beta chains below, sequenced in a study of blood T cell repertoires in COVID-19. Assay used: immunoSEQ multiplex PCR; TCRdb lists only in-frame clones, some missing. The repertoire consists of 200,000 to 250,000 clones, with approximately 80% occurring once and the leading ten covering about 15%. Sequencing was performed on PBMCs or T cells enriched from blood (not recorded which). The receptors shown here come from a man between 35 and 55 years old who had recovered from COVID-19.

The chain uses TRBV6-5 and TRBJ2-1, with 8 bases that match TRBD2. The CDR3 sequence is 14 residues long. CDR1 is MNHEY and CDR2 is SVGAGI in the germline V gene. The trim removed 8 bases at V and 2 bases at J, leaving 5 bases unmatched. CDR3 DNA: TGTGCCAGCGGCAGCGGGGGCACCTACAATGAGCAGTTCTTC. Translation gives CASGSGGTYNEQFF.

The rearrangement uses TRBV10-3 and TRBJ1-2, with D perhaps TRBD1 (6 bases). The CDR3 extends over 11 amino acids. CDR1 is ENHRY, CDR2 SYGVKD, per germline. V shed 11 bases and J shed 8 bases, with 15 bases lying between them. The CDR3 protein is CASGPGVGYTF. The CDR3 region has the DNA TGTGCCTCCGGTCCAGGGGTCGGCTACACCTTC.

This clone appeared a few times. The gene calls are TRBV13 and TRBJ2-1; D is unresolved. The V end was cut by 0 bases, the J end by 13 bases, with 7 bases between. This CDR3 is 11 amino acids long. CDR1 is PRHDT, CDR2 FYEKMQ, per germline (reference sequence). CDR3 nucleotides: TGTGCCAGCAGCTTAGGGAGCGATCAGTTCTTC. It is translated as CASSLGSDQFF.

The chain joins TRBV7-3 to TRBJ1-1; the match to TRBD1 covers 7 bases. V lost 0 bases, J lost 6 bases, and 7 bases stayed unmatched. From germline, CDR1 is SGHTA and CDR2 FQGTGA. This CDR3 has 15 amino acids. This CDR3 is CASSLTATQGAEAFF. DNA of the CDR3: TGTGCCAGCAGCTTAACGGCAACCCAGGGGGCTGAAGCTTTCTTT.